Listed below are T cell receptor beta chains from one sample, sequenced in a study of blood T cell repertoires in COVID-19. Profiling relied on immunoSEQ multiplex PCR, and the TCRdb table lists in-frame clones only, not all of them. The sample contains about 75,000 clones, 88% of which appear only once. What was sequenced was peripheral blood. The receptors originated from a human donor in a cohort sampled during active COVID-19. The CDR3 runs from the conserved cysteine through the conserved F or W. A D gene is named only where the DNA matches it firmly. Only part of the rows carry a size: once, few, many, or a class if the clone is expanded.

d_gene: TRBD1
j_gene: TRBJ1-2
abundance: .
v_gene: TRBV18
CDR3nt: TGTGCCAGCTCACCCGCAGGACAGGTCTATGGCTACACCTTC
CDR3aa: CASSPAGQVYGYTF

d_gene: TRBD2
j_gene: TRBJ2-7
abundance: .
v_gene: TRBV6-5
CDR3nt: TGTGCCACCGGACTAGCGGGCAACGAGCAGTACTTC
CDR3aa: CATGLAGNEQYF

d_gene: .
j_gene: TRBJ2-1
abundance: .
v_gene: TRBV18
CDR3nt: TGTGCCAGCTCACCGGCCAATGAGCAGTTCTTC
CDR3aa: CASSPANEQFF

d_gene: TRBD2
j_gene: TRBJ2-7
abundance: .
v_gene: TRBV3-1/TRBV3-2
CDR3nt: TGTGCCAGCAGCCAAGCGAGGACTAGTAACTCCGAGCAGTACTTC
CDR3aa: CASSQARTSNSEQYF

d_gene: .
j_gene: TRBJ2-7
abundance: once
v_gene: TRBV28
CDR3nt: TGTGCCAGCAGTTCGACGGGACACCTCTACGAGCAGTACTTC
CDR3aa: CASSSTGHLYEQYF

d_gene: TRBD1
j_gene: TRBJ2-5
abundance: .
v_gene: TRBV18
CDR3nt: TGTGCCAGCTCACTGGACAGGGGCCAAGAGACCCAGTACTTC
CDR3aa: CASSLDRGQETQYF

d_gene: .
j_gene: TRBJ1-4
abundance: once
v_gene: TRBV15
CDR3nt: TGTGCCACCAGCAGAGATGGGGCAGGGGAAGAAAAACTGTTTTTT
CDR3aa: CATSRDGAGEEKLFF

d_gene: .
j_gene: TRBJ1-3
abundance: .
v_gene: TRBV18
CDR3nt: TGTGCCAGCTCCCACGGACAGAGACGAAACACCATATATTTT
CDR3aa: CASSHGQRRNTIYF

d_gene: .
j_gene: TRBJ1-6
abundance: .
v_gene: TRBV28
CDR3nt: TGTGCCAGCCGCGGATTCTCCTATAATTCACCCCTCCACTTT
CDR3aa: CASRGFSYNSPLHF

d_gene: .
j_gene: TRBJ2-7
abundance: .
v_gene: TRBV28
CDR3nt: TGTGCCAGCAGTGTCTCGGGACTTAGGCAGTACTTC
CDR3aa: CASSVSGLRQYF

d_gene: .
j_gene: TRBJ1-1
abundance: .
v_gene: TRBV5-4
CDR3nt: TGTGCCAGCAGCGGGGCGAACACTGAAGCTTTCTTT
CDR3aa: CASSGANTEAFF

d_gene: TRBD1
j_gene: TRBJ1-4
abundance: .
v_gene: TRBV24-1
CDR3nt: TGTGCCACCAGTGATTCCGGGACAGGAGATGAAAAACTGTTTTTT
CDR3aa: CATSDSGTGDEKLFF

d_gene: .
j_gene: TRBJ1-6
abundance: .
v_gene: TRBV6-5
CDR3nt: TGTGCCAGCAGTCCGAGGACACCGAATAATTCACCCCTCCACTTT
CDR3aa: CASSPRTPNNSPLHF

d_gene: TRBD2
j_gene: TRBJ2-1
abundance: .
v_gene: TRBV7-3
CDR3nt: TGTGCCAGCAGCGCCACTAGCGGGAGGGCCAGAGAGCAGTTCTTC
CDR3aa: CASSATSGRAREQFF

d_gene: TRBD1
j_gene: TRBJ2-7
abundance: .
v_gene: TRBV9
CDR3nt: TGTGCCAGCAGCCCGGGGACAGGGGGAGCCTACGAGCAGTACTTC
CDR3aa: CASSPGTGGAYEQYF

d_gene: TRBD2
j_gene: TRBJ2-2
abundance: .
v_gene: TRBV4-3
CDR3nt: TGCGCCAGCAGCCAAGGCTTTACTAGCGGGGGTAACACCGGGGAGCTGTTTTTT
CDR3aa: CASSQGFTSGGNTGELFF

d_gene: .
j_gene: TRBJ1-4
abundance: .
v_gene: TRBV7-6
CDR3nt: TGTGCCAGCAGCCCCCGTATCGACCGGGACACCGATAATGAAAAACTGTTTTTT
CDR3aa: CASSPRIDRDTDNEKLFF

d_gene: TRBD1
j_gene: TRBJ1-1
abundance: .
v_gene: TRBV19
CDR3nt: TGTGCCAGTAGTAGACAGGGGTGGGCTGAAGCTTTCTTT
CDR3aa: CASSRQGWAEAFF

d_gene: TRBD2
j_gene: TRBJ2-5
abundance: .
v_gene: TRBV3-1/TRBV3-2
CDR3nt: TGTGCCAGCAGCCGGAGCGGGGGGCAAGAGACCCAGTACTTC
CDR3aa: CASSRSGGQETQYF

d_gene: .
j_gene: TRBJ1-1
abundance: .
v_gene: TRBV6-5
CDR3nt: TGTGCCAGCAGTTACACTCCACCGCCGGGAAACACTGAAGCTTTCTTT
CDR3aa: CASSYTPPPGNTEAFF